These T cell receptor beta chains were read from a single sample in a study of T cell repertoires in cytomegalovirus infection. Antigens for these TCRs are unknown. In TCRdb, the reads were re-called with MiXCR into one record per CDR3 protein. The table shows approximately 1,000,000 distinct CDR3 sequences, with about 33% occurring only once. The material was cultured CD8+ T cells from PBMCs, obtained from culture after CMV antigen stimulation. The receptors shown here come from a human donor in good health (CMV status not recorded). Some clones in this sample may be carry-over from other donors' samples. Each CDR3 is given with its conserved first and last residue. The order of the fields is D gene, V gene, clone size, J gene, CDR3 DNA, CDR3 protein. D genes are given only for firm matches. The size of a clone is reported for some rows only, either as once, few or many, or as a class for expanded clones.

d_gene: .; v_gene: TRBV6-2/TRBV6-3; abundance: few; j_gene: TRBJ2-1; CDR3nt: TGTGCCAGCAGTTCCCCTATCTACAATGAGCAGTTCTTC; CDR3aa: CASSSPIYNEQFF
d_gene: .; v_gene: TRBV28; abundance: .; j_gene: TRBJ2-1; CDR3nt: TGTGCCAGCAGTTTATATCTAGCCATTTACAATGAGCAGTTCTTC; CDR3aa: CASSLYLAIYNEQFF
d_gene: TRBD1; v_gene: TRBV7-2; abundance: few; j_gene: TRBJ1-6; CDR3nt: TGTGCCAGCAGCCTGGGACAGGGTTTCCCTTCACCCCTCCACTTT; CDR3aa: CASSLGQGFPSPLHF
d_gene: TRBD1; v_gene: TRBV6-5; abundance: .; j_gene: TRBJ2-7; CDR3nt: TGTGCCAGCAGTTACTCGGGACAGACCTACGAGCAGTACTTC; CDR3aa: CASSYSGQTYEQYF
d_gene: .; v_gene: TRBV4-3; abundance: few; j_gene: TRBJ1-4; CDR3nt: TGCGCCAGCAGCCAAGCAGGACCTAATGAAAAACTGTTTTTT; CDR3aa: CASSQAGPNEKLFF
d_gene: TRBD1; v_gene: TRBV20-1; abundance: .; j_gene: TRBJ2-3; CDR3nt: TGCAGTGCTAGAGTAGACAGGGTCTACACAGATACGCAGTATTTT; CDR3aa: CSARVDRVYTDTQYF
d_gene: .; v_gene: TRBV2; abundance: .; j_gene: TRBJ1-2; CDR3nt: TGTGCCAGCCCCAGAGGTGCGGGTGGCTACACCTTC; CDR3aa: CASPRGAGGYTF
d_gene: TRBD1; v_gene: TRBV7-2; abundance: many; j_gene: TRBJ2-7; CDR3nt: TGTGCCAGCAGCCCGGACAGGGTGGGGGTCGAGCAGTACTTC; CDR3aa: CASSPDRVGVEQYF
d_gene: .; v_gene: TRBV6-1; abundance: .; j_gene: TRBJ2-2; CDR3nt: TGTGCCGGCAGCGCGGGACTGAACACCGGGGAGCTGTTTTTT; CDR3aa: CAGSAGLNTGELFF
d_gene: .; v_gene: TRBV5-4; abundance: .; j_gene: TRBJ1-6; CDR3nt: TGTGCCAGCAGCGGCGAAGGGAGGCGTTCACCCCTCCACTTT; CDR3aa: CASSGEGRRSPLHF
d_gene: TRBD1; v_gene: TRBV12-3/TRBV12-4; abundance: few; j_gene: TRBJ1-1; CDR3nt: TGTGCCAGCACGCTACAGGGGGCGCTTACTGAAGCTTTCTTT; CDR3aa: CASTLQGALTEAFF
d_gene: TRBD2; v_gene: TRBV12-3/TRBV12-4; abundance: few; j_gene: TRBJ2-5; CDR3nt: TGTGCCAGCAGTTTTAGAGGAGCGGGGGTCCAAGAGACCCAGTACTTC; CDR3aa: CASSFRGAGVQETQYF
d_gene: .; v_gene: TRBV27; abundance: .; j_gene: TRBJ1-1; CDR3nt: TGTGCCAGCAGTTTACTAGCTCCAAGCACTGAAGCTTTCTTT; CDR3aa: CASSLLAPSTEAFF
d_gene: .; v_gene: TRBV5-5; abundance: few; j_gene: TRBJ2-1; CDR3nt: TGTGCCAGCAAAGGGACGGCGGGTGAGCAGTTCTTC; CDR3aa: CASKGTAGEQFF
d_gene: TRBD2; v_gene: TRBV7-9; abundance: many; j_gene: TRBJ2-3; CDR3nt: TGTGCCAGCAGCCCCGGACTAGCGGGGGTCACAGATACGCAGTATTTT; CDR3aa: CASSPGLAGVTDTQYF
d_gene: TRBD2; v_gene: TRBV4-2; abundance: .; j_gene: TRBJ2-1; CDR3nt: TGTGCCAGCAGCCAAGATGGGCCCTGGCTGCGGGGGGCGTACAATGAGCAGTTCTTC; CDR3aa: CASSQDGPWLRGAYNEQFF
d_gene: .; v_gene: TRBV6-2/TRBV6-3; abundance: .; j_gene: TRBJ1-3; CDR3nt: TGTGCCAGCAGTTACTCGAACGACAGGCCGTTCCGGACCATATATTTT; CDR3aa: CASSYSNDRPFRTIYF
d_gene: .; v_gene: TRBV11-2; abundance: few; j_gene: TRBJ2-3; CDR3nt: TGTGCCAGCAGCTCCCGCGGGGCTCCGCTACCACCCAGCACAGATACGCAGTATTTT; CDR3aa: CASSSRGAPLPPSTDTQYF
d_gene: TRBD1; v_gene: TRBV2; abundance: .; j_gene: TRBJ1-6; CDR3nt: TGTACCAGCAGTGATAGGGGGCACTCACCCCTCCACTTT; CDR3aa: CTSSDRGHSPLHF
d_gene: .; v_gene: TRBV7-2; abundance: many; j_gene: TRBJ2-1; CDR3nt: TGTGCCAGCAGCTTAGTCGGGAACAACAATGAGCAGTTCTTC; CDR3aa: CASSLVGNNNEQFF
d_gene: .; v_gene: TRBV4-3; abundance: .; j_gene: TRBJ2-1; CDR3nt: TGCGCCAGCAGCCAATTGGCCGTGAATGAGCAGTTCTTC; CDR3aa: CASSQLAVNEQFF
d_gene: .; v_gene: TRBV7-6; abundance: .; j_gene: TRBJ2-5; CDR3nt: TGTGCCAGCAGCTTAGCAGACGAAGAGACCCAGTACTTC; CDR3aa: CASSLADEETQYF
d_gene: .; v_gene: TRBV5-6; abundance: .; j_gene: TRBJ2-2; CDR3nt: TGTGCCAGCAGCCCCGAACCAGGCGGAACGAACACCGGGGAGCTGTTTTTT; CDR3aa: CASSPEPGGTNTGELFF
d_gene: .; v_gene: TRBV12-3/TRBV12-4; abundance: few; j_gene: TRBJ1-4; CDR3nt: TGTGCCAGCAGTTCCTCGATAAGATCTCTAACTAATGAAAAACTGTTTTTT; CDR3aa: CASSSSIRSLTNEKLFF
d_gene: .; v_gene: TRBV7-8; abundance: few; j_gene: TRBJ1-2; CDR3nt: TGTGCCAGCAGCTTATCCGGCAGGTCCTACTTC; CDR3aa: CASSLSGRSYF
d_gene: .; v_gene: TRBV7-8; abundance: .; j_gene: TRBJ2-1; CDR3nt: TGTGCCAGCAGCTTAGGTCGGTCGCACAATGAGCAGTTCTTC; CDR3aa: CASSLGRSHNEQFF
d_gene: .; v_gene: TRBV13; abundance: .; j_gene: TRBJ2-7; CDR3nt: TGTGCCAGCAGCCCCCCTACATGGAACGAGCAGTACTTC; CDR3aa: CASSPPTWNEQYF
d_gene: .; v_gene: TRBV5-1; abundance: .; j_gene: TRBJ1-1; CDR3nt: TGCGCCAGCAGCCAAAGAATGGTACAGGGTGAAGCTTTCTTT; CDR3aa: CASSQRMVQGEAFF
d_gene: .; v_gene: TRBV20-1; abundance: few; j_gene: TRBJ1-2; CDR3nt: TGCAGTGTCTCCTCTAAAGGGTTTTATGGCTACACCTTC; CDR3aa: CSVSSKGFYGYTF
d_gene: TRBD2; v_gene: TRBV7-9; abundance: .; j_gene: TRBJ2-3; CDR3nt: TGTGCCAGCAGCGGGGGGAGGGCGGGGGACCTCACAGATACGCAGTATTTT; CDR3aa: CASSGGRAGDLTDTQYF
d_gene: TRBD1; v_gene: TRBV20-1; abundance: few; j_gene: TRBJ1-2; CDR3nt: TGCAGTGCCAACCGGGACAGGGCGAAGGGGGACTATGGCTACACCTTC; CDR3aa: CSANRDRAKGDYGYTF
d_gene: TRBD1; v_gene: TRBV6-5; abundance: .; j_gene: TRBJ1-4; CDR3nt: TGTGCCAGCAGTGCCCGGACCCTGACAGGGGATGGTGAAAAACTGTTTTTT; CDR3aa: CASSARTLTGDGEKLFF
d_gene: .; v_gene: TRBV19; abundance: few; j_gene: TRBJ2-3; CDR3nt: TGTGCCAGTGGGGGGACTAGCACAGATACGCAGTATTTT; CDR3aa: CASGGTSTDTQYF
d_gene: .; v_gene: TRBV7-8; abundance: many; j_gene: TRBJ2-2; CDR3nt: TGTGCCAGGAGACGACTCGAACGGACCGGGGAGCTGTTTTTT; CDR3aa: CARRRLERTGELFF
d_gene: TRBD2; v_gene: TRBV2; abundance: many; j_gene: TRBJ2-1; CDR3nt: TGTGCCAGCAGGGACCCTAGCGGGAGGTCCTACAATGAGCAGTTCTTC; CDR3aa: CASRDPSGRSYNEQFF
d_gene: .; v_gene: TRBV15; abundance: .; j_gene: TRBJ2-1; CDR3nt: TGTGCCACCAGCAGCGGTTGGGAGGTTAGCTCCTACAATGAGCAGTTCTTC; CDR3aa: CATSSGWEVSSYNEQFF
d_gene: TRBD1; v_gene: TRBV2; abundance: few; j_gene: TRBJ1-1; CDR3nt: TGTGCCAGCTTGGACAGGGAAGCTTTCTTT; CDR3aa: CASLDREAFF
d_gene: TRBD1; v_gene: TRBV28; abundance: few; j_gene: TRBJ1-2; CDR3nt: TGTGCCAGCAGTTCTCTCCAAATACAGGGGATCTATGGCTACACCTTC; CDR3aa: CASSSLQIQGIYGYTF
d_gene: .; v_gene: TRBV12-3/TRBV12-4; abundance: few; j_gene: TRBJ2-1; CDR3nt: TGTGCCAGCAGAACTAGTATGGAGGCGGAGTGGGAGAATGAGCAGTTCTTC; CDR3aa: CASRTSMEAEWENEQFF
d_gene: .; v_gene: TRBV10-3; abundance: .; j_gene: TRBJ1-1; CDR3nt: TGTGCCATCAGTGAGGCGGGGGCTTGGACTGAAGCTTTCTTT; CDR3aa: CAISEAGAWTEAFF
d_gene: .; v_gene: TRBV6-6; abundance: .; j_gene: TRBJ1-1; CDR3nt: TGTGCCAGCAGCGATCTGGGCCAGGTCAGAGGCACTGAAGCTTTCTTT; CDR3aa: CASSDLGQVRGTEAFF
d_gene: .; v_gene: TRBV7-6; abundance: once; j_gene: TRBJ1-1; CDR3nt: TGTGCCAGCAGCTTGGGGGGGACGGCGAACACTAAAGCTTTCTTT; CDR3aa: CASSLGGTANTKAFF
d_gene: TRBD1; v_gene: TRBV4-1; abundance: few; j_gene: TRBJ1-1; CDR3nt: TGCGCCAGCAGCCAAAACAGGGGATCTAGCACTGAAGCTTTCTTT; CDR3aa: CASSQNRGSSTEAFF
d_gene: TRBD2; v_gene: TRBV27; abundance: .; j_gene: TRBJ2-7; CDR3nt: TGTGCCAGCAGTTTAATGAGCGGGGGGGCCCCCTACGAGCAGTACTTC; CDR3aa: CASSLMSGGAPYEQYF
d_gene: .; v_gene: TRBV7-8; abundance: many; j_gene: TRBJ2-5; CDR3nt: TGTGCCAGCAGCCTAGGACCGGGGAGTGGGGAGACCCAGTACTTC; CDR3aa: CASSLGPGSGETQYF
d_gene: .; v_gene: TRBV7-2; abundance: many; j_gene: TRBJ1-4; CDR3nt: TGTGCCAGCACCGCCTGGCCAAATGAAAAACTGTTTTTT; CDR3aa: CASTAWPNEKLFF
d_gene: TRBD1; v_gene: TRBV13; abundance: .; j_gene: TRBJ1-2; CDR3nt: TGTGCCAGCAGCCACTCGGGACAGGGGGACTATGGCTACACCTTC; CDR3aa: CASSHSGQGDYGYTF
d_gene: TRBD1; v_gene: TRBV12-5; abundance: few; j_gene: TRBJ1-6; CDR3nt: TGTGCTAGTGGTATAAACCAGGGGGCGAATTCACCCCTCCACTTT; CDR3aa: CASGINQGANSPLHF
d_gene: TRBD1; v_gene: TRBV6-2/TRBV6-3; abundance: .; j_gene: TRBJ1-6; CDR3nt: TGTGCCAGCAGCGCAGGGGGCTTCGTAGGTTCACCCCTCCACTTT; CDR3aa: CASSAGGFVGSPLHF
d_gene: .; v_gene: TRBV27; abundance: few; j_gene: TRBJ2-3; CDR3nt: TGTGCCAGCAGTTTAGGGGGTATGCCGGGGGGCCAAGTTACGCAGTATTTT; CDR3aa: CASSLGGMPGGQVTQYF
d_gene: TRBD2; v_gene: TRBV7-3; abundance: .; j_gene: TRBJ2-3; CDR3nt: TGTGCCAGCAGCTTACGGGGGGGCGCTGCGACAGATACGCAGTATTTT; CDR3aa: CASSLRGGAATDTQYF
d_gene: TRBD2; v_gene: TRBV7-8; abundance: many; j_gene: TRBJ2-5; CDR3nt: TGTGCCAGCAAGGAGAGCGGGGGCCCGCAAGAGACCCAGTACTTC; CDR3aa: CASKESGGPQETQYF
d_gene: .; v_gene: TRBV5-5; abundance: many; j_gene: TRBJ2-3; CDR3nt: TGTGCCAGCAGCTTGGTTCTAGGGGGCACAGATACGCAGTATTTT; CDR3aa: CASSLVLGGTDTQYF
d_gene: .; v_gene: TRBV19; abundance: .; j_gene: TRBJ2-1; CDR3nt: TGTGCCAGTAGTATAGCCGCAGGGGGGCCTATTTACAATGAGCAGTTCTTC; CDR3aa: CASSIAAGGPIYNEQFF
d_gene: TRBD1; v_gene: TRBV7-9; abundance: many; j_gene: TRBJ1-1; CDR3nt: TGTGCCAGCAGCTCATCGGACAGGCAGAACACTGAAGCTTTCTTT; CDR3aa: CASSSSDRQNTEAFF
d_gene: TRBD1; v_gene: TRBV29-1; abundance: .; j_gene: TRBJ2-3; CDR3nt: TGCAGCGCCCCGGTTCCCGCCCAACAGGGGACCACAGATACGCAGTATTTT; CDR3aa: CSAPVPAQQGTTDTQYF
d_gene: .; v_gene: TRBV9; abundance: .; j_gene: TRBJ1-6; CDR3nt: TGTGCCAGCAGCGCTGGGGGCTTTGGGTCACCCCTCCACTTT; CDR3aa: CASSAGGFGSPLHF
d_gene: TRBD2; v_gene: TRBV15; abundance: .; j_gene: TRBJ2-1; CDR3nt: TGTGCCACCAGCAGAGATCCGGTGCGGGGGGGAGGGAATGAGCAGTTCTTC; CDR3aa: CATSRDPVRGGGNEQFF
d_gene: TRBD1; v_gene: TRBV7-3; abundance: .; j_gene: TRBJ2-5; CDR3nt: TGTGCCAGCAGCAGAGAAGGACAGGGGGTAGGAGAGACCCAGTACTTC; CDR3aa: CASSREGQGVGETQYF